This T cell receptor beta chain was recorded in a study of cytomegalovirus exposure and HLA in healthy donors. General observations from the study: In vitro confirmation showed a few CMV-associated chains to be CMV antigen specific. Roughly uniform sequencing depth across donors was assumed, possibly incorrectly.

The donors gave bone marrow, and they were healthy. Amplification used 60 Vbeta primers and 13 Jbeta primers. Only in-frame clones appear in the TCRdb table, and some are missing; sequencing was by immunoSEQ multiplex PCR. The sample records about 200,000 clones, approximately 85% being singletons. Germline V gene lookup returns CDR1 SSHAT and CDR2 FNYEAQ (reference sequence). This CDR3 has 16 amino acids. J lost 6 bases, V lost 2 bases, and 7 bases had no gene match. Points on this clone: Its matching antigen is unknown.

This rearrangement joins TRBV7-7 to TRBJ2-5; TRBD2 matches at 12 bases. The clonotype comes from a woman in her 50s in good health and CMV-seronegative. The sequenced sample consisted of PBMCs. CDR3 sequence: CASSLMVTSGSQTQYF. CDR3 in DNA: TGTGCCAGCAGCTTAATGGTGACTAGCGGGAGTCAGACCCAGTACTTC.